This TCR beta chain derives from a study of shared clonotypes between healthy human individuals. To note about this clone: At the DNA level, this CDR3 is encoded by other sequences in the same sample as well.

Healthy adults negative for HIV, lacking recent acute infections or vaccinations, served as donors. Splitting of CD4+ cells produced CD45RA+ naive and CD45RA-negative memory subsets. This CDR3 contains 13 residues. CDR1 and CDR2 (germline): LNHDA, SQIVND (reference sequence). Deletions cut 3 bases from V and 4 bases from J, with 9 bases between. At deep level, the assay was performed. Sequencing used immunoSEQ multiplex PCR; TCRdb keeps in-frame clones, though not all of them. The sample includes 1.6 million or so clones, approximately 97% of them seen just once. Sequences were obtained from naive CD4+ T cells sorted from blood. Subset in this sample: CD45RA+ positively selected. The clonotype comes from a man aged 30-40 years in good health. The J gene is TRBJ1-2, the V gene TRBV19; possible D gene TRBD1, 5 bases. The DNA of the CDR3 is TGTGCCAGTAGTATTGGGGGATTCTATGGCTACACCTTC. Protein product: CASSIGGFYGYTF.